This TCR beta chain was retrieved from a study of blood T cell repertoires in COVID-19. The table came from immunoSEQ multiplex PCR; TCRdb's copy has only in-frame clones and leaves some out. In the table there are tens of thousands of clones, around 90% of which are singletons. Germline CDR1 is LNHDA and CDR2 is SQIVND (reference sequence). This CDR3 spans 13 amino acids. Trimming removed 2 bases from V and 8 bases from J, with 12 bases in between. The specimen was peripheral blood. The chain joins TRBV19 to TRBJ1-2; TRBD1 is a possible D gene (5 bases). The source is a human donor in a cohort sampled during active COVID-19. The CDR3 protein is CASSIQAGIGYTF. CDR3 in DNA: TGTGCCAGTAGTATACAGGCAGGGATAGGCTACACCTTC.